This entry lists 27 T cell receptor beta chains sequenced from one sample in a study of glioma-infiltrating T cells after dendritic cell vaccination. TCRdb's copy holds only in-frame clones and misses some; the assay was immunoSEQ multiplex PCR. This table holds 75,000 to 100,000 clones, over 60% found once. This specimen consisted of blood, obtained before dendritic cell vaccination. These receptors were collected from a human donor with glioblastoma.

The CDR3 DNA sequence: TGTGCCAGTAGCCGGAAGGTCCCCACAGGGAGCTCCTACAATGAGCAGTTCTTC. It is translated as CASSRKVPTGSSYNEQFF. This chain links TRBV19 with TRBJ2-1; TRBD1 might be the D (6 bases). The CDR3 contains 18 residues. The V and J ends lost 6 bases and 0 bases respectively, with 21 bases between them. Germline V gene data show CDR1 as LNHDA and CDR2 as SQIVND (reference sequence).

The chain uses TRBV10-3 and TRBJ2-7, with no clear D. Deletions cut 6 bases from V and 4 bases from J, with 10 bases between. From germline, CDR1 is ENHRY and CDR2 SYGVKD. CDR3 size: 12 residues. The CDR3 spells CAIRAGSYEQYF. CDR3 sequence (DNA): TGTGCCATCAGGGCAGGCAGTTACGAGCAGTACTTC.

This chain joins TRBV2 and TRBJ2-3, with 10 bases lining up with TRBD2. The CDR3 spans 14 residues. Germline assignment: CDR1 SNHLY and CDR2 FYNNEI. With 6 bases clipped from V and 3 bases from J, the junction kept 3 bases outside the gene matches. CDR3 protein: CASRLAGATDTQYF. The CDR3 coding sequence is TGTGCCAGCAGGCTAGCGGGGGCAACAGATACGCAGTATTTT.

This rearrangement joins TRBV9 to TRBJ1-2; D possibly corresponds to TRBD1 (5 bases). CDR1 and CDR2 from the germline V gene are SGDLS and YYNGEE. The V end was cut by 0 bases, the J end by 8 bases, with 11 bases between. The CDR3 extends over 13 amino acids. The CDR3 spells CASSVGGAGGYTF. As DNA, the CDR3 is TGTGCCAGCAGCGTAGGTGGGGCAGGGGGCTACACCTTC. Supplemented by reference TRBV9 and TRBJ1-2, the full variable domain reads DSGVTQTPKHLITATGQRVTLRCSPRSGDLSVYWYQQSLDQGLQFLIQYYNGEERAKGNILERFSAQQFPDLHSELNLSSLELGDSALYFCASSVGGAGGYTFGSGTRLTVV.

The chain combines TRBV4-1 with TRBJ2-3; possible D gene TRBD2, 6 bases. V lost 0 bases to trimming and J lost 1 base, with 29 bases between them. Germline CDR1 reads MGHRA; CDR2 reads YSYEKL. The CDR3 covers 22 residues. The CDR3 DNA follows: TGCGCCAGCAGCCAAGAACCCGGGAGAGGCAGGGTGGTTCGCCGGGGCACAGATACGCAGTATTTT. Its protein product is CASSQEPGRGRVVRRGTDTQYF.

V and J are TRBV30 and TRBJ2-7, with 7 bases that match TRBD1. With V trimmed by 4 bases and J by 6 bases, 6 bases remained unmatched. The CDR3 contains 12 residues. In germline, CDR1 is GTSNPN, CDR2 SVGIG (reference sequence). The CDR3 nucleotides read TGTGCCTGGACTACAGGGGTTGGCGAGCAGTACTTC. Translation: CAWTTGVGEQYF.

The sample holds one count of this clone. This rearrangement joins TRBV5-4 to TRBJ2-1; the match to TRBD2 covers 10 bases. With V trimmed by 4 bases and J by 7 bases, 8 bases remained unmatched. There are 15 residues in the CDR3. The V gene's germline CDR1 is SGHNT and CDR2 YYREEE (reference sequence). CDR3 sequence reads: CASSHPGLADNEQFF. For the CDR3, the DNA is TGTGCCAGCAGCCACCCCGGACTAGCGGATAATGAGCAGTTCTTC. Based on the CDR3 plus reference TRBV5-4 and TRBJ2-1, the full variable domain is ETGVTQSPTHLIKTRGQQVTLRCSSQSGHNTVSWYQQALGQGPQFIFQYYREEENGRGNFPPRFSGLQFPNYSSELNVNALELDDSALYLCASSHPGLADNEQFFGPGTRLTVL.

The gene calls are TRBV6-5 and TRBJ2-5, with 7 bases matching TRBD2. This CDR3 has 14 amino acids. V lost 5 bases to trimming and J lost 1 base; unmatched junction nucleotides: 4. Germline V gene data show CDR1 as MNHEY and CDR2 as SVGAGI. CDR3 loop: CASSGRTSQETQYF. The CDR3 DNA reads TGTGCCAGCAGTGGGAGGACTAGCCAAGAGACCCAGTACTTC.

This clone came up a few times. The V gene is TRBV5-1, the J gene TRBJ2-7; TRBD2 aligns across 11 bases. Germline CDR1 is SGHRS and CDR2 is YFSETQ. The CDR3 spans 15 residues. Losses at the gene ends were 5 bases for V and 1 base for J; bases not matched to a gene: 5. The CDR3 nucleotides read TGCGCCAGCAGGGACGGGACTAGCGGATCCTACGAGCAGTACTTC. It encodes CASRDGTSGSYEQYF.

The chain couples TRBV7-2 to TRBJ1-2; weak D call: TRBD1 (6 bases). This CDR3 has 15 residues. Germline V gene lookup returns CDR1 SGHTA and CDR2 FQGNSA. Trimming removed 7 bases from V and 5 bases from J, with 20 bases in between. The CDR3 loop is CASTPSGGAGYGYTF. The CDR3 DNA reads TGTGCCAGCACCCCCTCCGGGGGGGCAGGGTATGGCTACACCTTC.

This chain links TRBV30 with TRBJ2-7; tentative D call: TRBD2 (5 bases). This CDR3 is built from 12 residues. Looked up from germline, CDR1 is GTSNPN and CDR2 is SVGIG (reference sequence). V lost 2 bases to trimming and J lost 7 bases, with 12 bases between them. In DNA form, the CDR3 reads TGTGCCTGGAGTACAAACCCGGGGGAGCAGTACTTC. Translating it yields CAWSTNPGEQYF.

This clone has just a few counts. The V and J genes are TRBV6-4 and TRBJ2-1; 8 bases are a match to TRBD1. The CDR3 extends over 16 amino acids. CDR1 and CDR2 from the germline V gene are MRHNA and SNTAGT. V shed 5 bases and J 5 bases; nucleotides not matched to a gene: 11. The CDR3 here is CASSSKPGQENNEQFF. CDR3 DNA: TGTGCCAGCAGTTCCAAACCGGGACAGGAAAACAATGAGCAGTTCTTC.

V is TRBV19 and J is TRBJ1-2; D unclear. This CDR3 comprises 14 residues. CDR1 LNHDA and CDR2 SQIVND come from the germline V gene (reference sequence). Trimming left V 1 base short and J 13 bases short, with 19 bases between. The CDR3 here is CASSIGTELVPLTF. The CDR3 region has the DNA TGTGCCAGTAGTATAGGCACGGAGCTAGTGCCTCTCACCTTC.

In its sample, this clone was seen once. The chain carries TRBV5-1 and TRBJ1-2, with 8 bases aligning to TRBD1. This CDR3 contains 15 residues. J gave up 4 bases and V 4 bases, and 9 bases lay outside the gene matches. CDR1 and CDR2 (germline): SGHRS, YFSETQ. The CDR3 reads CASSGGQGGGYGYTF. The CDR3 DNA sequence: TGCGCCAGCAGCGGAGGACAGGGCGGTGGCTATGGCTACACCTTC.

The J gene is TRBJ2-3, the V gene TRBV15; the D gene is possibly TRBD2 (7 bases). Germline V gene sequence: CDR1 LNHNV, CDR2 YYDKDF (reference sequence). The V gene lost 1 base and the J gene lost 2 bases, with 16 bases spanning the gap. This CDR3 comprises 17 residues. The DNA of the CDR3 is TGTGCCACCAGCAGAGTGGGGGCGGGGGTTGTCACAGATACGCAGTATTTT. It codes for CATSRVGAGVVTDTQYF.

The CDR3 nucleotides are TGTGCCAGCACTGGGGACAGGGCCACTGAAGCTTTCTTT. Protein sequence: CASTGDRATEAFF. The chain is built from TRBV6-1 and TRBJ1-1, with 9 positions matching TRBD1. The germline V gene encodes CDR1 MNHNS and CDR2 SASEGT. The CDR3 totals 13 residues. The V and J ends lost 7 bases and 4 bases, in that order; junction bases with no gene match: 4.

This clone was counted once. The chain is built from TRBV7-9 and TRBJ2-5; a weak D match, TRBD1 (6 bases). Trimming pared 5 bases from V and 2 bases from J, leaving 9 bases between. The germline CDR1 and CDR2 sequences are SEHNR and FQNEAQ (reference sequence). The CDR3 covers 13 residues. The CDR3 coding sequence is TGTGCCAGCAGCCCGGACAGACAAGAGACCCAGTACTTC. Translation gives CASSPDRQETQYF.

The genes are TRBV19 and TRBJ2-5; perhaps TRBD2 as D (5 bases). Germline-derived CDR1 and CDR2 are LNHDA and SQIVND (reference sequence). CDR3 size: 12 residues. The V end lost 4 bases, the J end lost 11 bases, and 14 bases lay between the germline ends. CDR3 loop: CASSKSDREQYF. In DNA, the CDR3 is TGTGCCAGTAGTAAATCCGATAGGGAGCAGTACTTC.

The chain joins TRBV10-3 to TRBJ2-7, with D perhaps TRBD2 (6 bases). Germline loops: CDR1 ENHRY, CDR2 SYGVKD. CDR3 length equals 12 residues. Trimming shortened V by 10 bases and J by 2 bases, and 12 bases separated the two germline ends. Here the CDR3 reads CASGGATYEQYF. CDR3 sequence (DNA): TGTGCCAGCGGCGGGGCTACCTACGAGCAGTACTTC.

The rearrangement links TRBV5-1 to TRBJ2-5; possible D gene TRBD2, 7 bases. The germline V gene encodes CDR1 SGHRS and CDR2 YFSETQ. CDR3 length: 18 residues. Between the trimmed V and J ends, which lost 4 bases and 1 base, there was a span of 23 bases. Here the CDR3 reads CASSVGLRRGGFQETQYF. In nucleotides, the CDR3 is TGCGCCAGCAGCGTGGGACTCCGGAGGGGGGGCTTCCAAGAGACCCAGTACTTC.

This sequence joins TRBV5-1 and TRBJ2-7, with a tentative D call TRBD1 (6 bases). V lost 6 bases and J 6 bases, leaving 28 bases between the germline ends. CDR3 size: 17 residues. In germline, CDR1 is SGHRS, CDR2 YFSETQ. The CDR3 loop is CASTSMYYRVPFGEQYF. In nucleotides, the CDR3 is TGCGCCAGCACCAGCATGTACTACAGGGTCCCTTTCGGCGAGCAGTACTTC.

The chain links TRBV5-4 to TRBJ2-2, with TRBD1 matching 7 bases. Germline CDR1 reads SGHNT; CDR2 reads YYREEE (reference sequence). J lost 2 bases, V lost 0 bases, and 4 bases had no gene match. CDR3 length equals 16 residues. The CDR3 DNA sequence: TGTGCCAGCAGCTTGGGGGGACAGTTTAACACCGGGGAGCTGTTTTTT. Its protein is CASSLGGQFNTGELFF.

CDR3 bases: TGTGCCTGGAGGACCAAACTAGCAAGGGCCTACGAGCAGTACTTC. Protein sequence: CAWRTKLARAYEQYF. The V call is TRBV30, the J call TRBJ2-7; tentative D call: TRBD2 (6 bases). Germline V lookup: CDR1 GTSNPN, CDR2 SVGIG (reference sequence). V lost 3 bases, J lost 2 bases, and 17 bases lay in between. CDR3 length: 15 residues. Combining the CDR3 with reference TRBV30 and TRBJ2-7 gives the whole variable domain SQTIHQWPATLVQPVGSPLSLECTVEGTSNPNLYWYRQAAGRGLQLLFYSVGIGQISSEVPQNLSASRPQDRQFILSSKKLLLSDSGFYLCAWRTKLARAYEQYFGPGTRLTVT.

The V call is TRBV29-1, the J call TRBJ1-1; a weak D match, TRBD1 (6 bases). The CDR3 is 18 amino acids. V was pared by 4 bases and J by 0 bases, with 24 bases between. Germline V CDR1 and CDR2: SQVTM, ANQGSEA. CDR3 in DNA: TGCAGCGTTGTAAGGCCGACAGGTATTGGTGGGTTGAACACTGAAGCTTTCTTT. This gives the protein CSVVRPTGIGGLNTEAFF.

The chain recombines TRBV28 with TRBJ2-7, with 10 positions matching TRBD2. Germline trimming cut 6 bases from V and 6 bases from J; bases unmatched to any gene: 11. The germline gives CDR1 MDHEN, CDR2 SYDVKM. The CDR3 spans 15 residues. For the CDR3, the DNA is TGTGCCAGCAGCGCACTTAGCGGGAGGTTGGTCGAGCAGTACTTC. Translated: CASSALSGRLVEQYF.

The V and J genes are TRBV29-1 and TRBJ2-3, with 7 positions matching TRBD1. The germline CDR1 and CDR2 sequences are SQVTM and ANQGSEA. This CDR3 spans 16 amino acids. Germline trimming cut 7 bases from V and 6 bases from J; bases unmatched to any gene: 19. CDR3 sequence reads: CSAKTSDRRFLDTQYF. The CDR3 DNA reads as TGCAGCGCCAAGACCTCGGACAGGCGATTTCTGGATACGCAGTATTTT.

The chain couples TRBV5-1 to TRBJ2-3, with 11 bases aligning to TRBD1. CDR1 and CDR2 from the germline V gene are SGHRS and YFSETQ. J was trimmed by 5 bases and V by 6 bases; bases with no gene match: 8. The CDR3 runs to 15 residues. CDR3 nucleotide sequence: TGCGCCAGCACGTTGGGACAGGGGGGCGGAGATACGCAGTATTTT. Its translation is CASTLGQGGGDTQYF.